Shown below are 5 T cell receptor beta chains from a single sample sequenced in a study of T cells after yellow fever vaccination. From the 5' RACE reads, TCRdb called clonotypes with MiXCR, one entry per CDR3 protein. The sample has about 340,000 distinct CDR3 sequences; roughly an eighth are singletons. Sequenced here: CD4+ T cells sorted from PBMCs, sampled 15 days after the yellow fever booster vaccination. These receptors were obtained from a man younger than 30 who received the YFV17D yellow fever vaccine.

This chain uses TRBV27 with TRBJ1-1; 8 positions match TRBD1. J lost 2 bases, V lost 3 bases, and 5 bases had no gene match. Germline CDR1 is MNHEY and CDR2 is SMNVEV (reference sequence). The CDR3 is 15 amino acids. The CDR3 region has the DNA TGTGCCAGCAGTTTTTTCACAGGGGGTAACACTGAAGCTTTCTTT. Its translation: CASSFFTGGNTEAFF.

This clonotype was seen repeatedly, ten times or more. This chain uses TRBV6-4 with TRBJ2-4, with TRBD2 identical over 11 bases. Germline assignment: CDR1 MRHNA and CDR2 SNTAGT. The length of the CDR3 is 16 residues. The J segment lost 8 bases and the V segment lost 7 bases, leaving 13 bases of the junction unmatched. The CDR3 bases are TGTGCCAGCACCACTACTAGCGGGGGATGGGAGGACATTCAGTACTTC. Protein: CASTTTSGGWEDIQYF.

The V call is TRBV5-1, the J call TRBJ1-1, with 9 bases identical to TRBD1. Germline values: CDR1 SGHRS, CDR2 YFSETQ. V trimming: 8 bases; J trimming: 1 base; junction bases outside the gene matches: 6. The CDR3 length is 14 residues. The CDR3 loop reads CASKGQGTNTEAFF. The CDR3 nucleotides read TGCGCCAGTAAGGGACAGGGAACGAACACTGAAGCTTTCTTT.

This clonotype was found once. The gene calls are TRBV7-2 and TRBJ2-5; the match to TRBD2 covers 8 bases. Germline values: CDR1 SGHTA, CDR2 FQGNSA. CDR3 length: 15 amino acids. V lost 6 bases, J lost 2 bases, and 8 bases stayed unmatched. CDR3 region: CASRGNSGAQETQYF. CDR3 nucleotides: TGTGCCAGCAGGGGTAATAGCGGGGCTCAAGAGACCCAGTACTTC.

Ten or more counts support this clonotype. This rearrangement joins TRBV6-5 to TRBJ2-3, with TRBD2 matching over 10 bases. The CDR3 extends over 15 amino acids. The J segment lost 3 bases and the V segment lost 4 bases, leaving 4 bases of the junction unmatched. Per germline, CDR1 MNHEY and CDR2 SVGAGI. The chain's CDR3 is CASSWASGGTDTQYF. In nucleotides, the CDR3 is TGTGCCAGCAGTTGGGCTAGCGGGGGTACAGATACGCAGTATTTT.